Listed here are 19 T cell receptor beta chains from one sample, sequenced in a study of cytomegalovirus exposure and HLA in healthy donors. This PCR relied on a set of 60 Vbeta primers and 13 Jbeta primers. Clones were sequenced by immunoSEQ multiplex PCR, and TCRdb holds only the in-frame ones, with some missing. This sample has approximately 150,000 clones; 80% occur once, and the top ten carry approximately 8.7%. Sequencing was performed on PBMCs. These receptors were taken from a man aged 18 to 29 in good health and CMV-seropositive.

The chain recombines TRBV30 with TRBJ2-1; D remains ambiguous. V was clipped by 0 bases and J by 6 bases, with 9 bases between them. The germline CDR1 and CDR2 sequences are GTSNPN and SVGIG (reference sequence). The CDR3 runs to 13 residues. This CDR3 is CAWSVPLLNEQFF. In DNA form, the CDR3 reads TGTGCCTGGAGTGTCCCCCTCCTCAATGAGCAGTTCTTC.

The chain uses TRBV27 and TRBJ2-3, with 10 bases matching TRBD2. This CDR3 has 18 residues. Losses at the gene ends were 3 bases for V and 0 bases for J; bases not matched to a gene: 9. Germline loops: CDR1 MNHEY, CDR2 SMNVEV (reference sequence). CDR3 in amino acids: CASSFYSGGPDSTDTQYF. The CDR3 DNA is TGTGCCAGCAGTTTCTATAGCGGGGGGCCCGATAGCACAGATACGCAGTATTTT.

The chain is built from TRBV6-1 and TRBJ2-6; the D gene is possibly TRBD2 (5 bases). Germline V lookup: CDR1 MNHNS, CDR2 SASEGT. With 8 bases removed from V and 0 bases from J, the gap between germline ends came to 11 bases. The CDR3 runs to 15 residues. CDR3 coding DNA: TGTGCCAGCGGAAAAGGGAGCTCTGGGGCCAACGTCCTGACTTTC. Its translation: CASGKGSSGANVLTF.

The chain combines TRBV4-2 with TRBJ1-3, with D possibly being TRBD1 (6 bases). This CDR3 is 17 amino acids long. Trimming stripped 6 bases from V and 0 bases from J, with 18 bases between. Germline V gives CDR1 LGHNA, CDR2 YNFKEQ. As DNA, the CDR3 is TGTGCCAGCAGGACGCGGGGGGGCGTAAACTCTGGAAACACCATATATTTT. Translating it yields CASRTRGGVNSGNTIYF.

This chain connects TRBV19 to TRBJ1-1; TRBD1 is a possible D gene (5 bases). The length of the CDR3 is 14 residues. Germline V gene lookup returns CDR1 LNHDA and CDR2 SQIVND (reference sequence). Trimming removed 3 bases at V and 5 bases at J, with 13 bases between. The CDR3 DNA is TGTGCCAGTAGTATTGCGGGGGTGGTTACTGAAGCTTTCTTT. Translated: CASSIAGVVTEAFF.

The V and J genes are TRBV4-1 and TRBJ1-5; 10 bases map to TRBD1. The CDR3 is 17 amino acids. V dropped 4 bases and J dropped 3; count of bases not matched to a gene: 9. The germline CDR1 and CDR2 sequences are MGHRA and YSYEKL. This CDR3 reads CASSPWGDRGYNQPQHF. CDR3 nucleotides: TGCGCCAGCAGCCCCTGGGGGGACAGGGGTTACAATCAGCCCCAGCATTTT.

The chain couples TRBV7-6 to TRBJ2-3, with D unclear. The CDR3 totals 16 residues. Germline V gene sequence: CDR1 SGHVS, CDR2 FNYEAQ. V gave up 5 bases and J gave up 4 bases, with 19 bases separating them. In DNA, the CDR3 is TGTGCCAGCAGCCTGGCGAGGCCAGTTCTGGCAGATACGCAGTATTTT. Protein product: CASSLARPVLADTQYF.

The genes are TRBV19 and TRBJ1-5, with TRBD1 matching 8 bases. Trimming removed 4 bases from V and 6 bases from J; junction bases left unmatched: 14. This CDR3 contains 17 residues. Germline assignment: CDR1 LNHDA and CDR2 SQIVND (reference sequence). The CDR3 region has the DNA TGTGCCAGTAGTAGAAAAGGACAGGGATTTCCCTTTCAGCCCCAGCATTTT. Amino acid sequence: CASSRKGQGFPFQPQHF.

About this clone itself: The sample holds other DNA sequences that translate to the same CDR3. J is TRBJ1-6 and V is TRBV10-3, with TRBD1 identical over 9 bases. In germline, CDR1 is ENHRY, CDR2 SYGVKD. This CDR3 is 14 amino acids long. V dropped 5 bases and J dropped 7; count of bases not matched to a gene: 3. In DNA form, the CDR3 reads TGTGCCATCAGTTCGGGACAGGGAAATTCACCCCTCCACTTT. Protein: CAISSGQGNSPLHF.

This clone was detected only once. The chain links TRBV19 to TRBJ1-4; tentatively, D is TRBD1 (6 bases). This CDR3 is built from 15 residues. V lost 3 bases to trimming and J lost 0 bases, with 8 bases between them. In germline, CDR1 is LNHDA, CDR2 SQIVND (reference sequence). The CDR3 DNA is TGTGCCAGTAGTATTAGGACAGCAACTAATGAAAAACTGTTTTTT. It yields the protein CASSIRTATNEKLFF.

This sequence joins TRBV10-3 and TRBJ1-1, with 10 nucleotides matching TRBD1. Germline V gene data show CDR1 as ENHRY and CDR2 as SYGVKD. This CDR3 comprises 16 residues. V shed 3 bases, J shed 4 bases, and the junction held 8 bases outside the gene matches. CDR3 loop: CAISERTGGRTTEAFF. In nucleotides, the CDR3 is TGTGCCATCAGTGAAAGGACAGGGGGAAGAACCACTGAAGCTTTCTTT.

The chain uses TRBV5-1 and TRBJ1-1, with a possible D match to TRBD1 (5 bases). Germline V gene lookup returns CDR1 SGHRS and CDR2 YFSETQ. The CDR3 loop spans 14 amino acids. Trimming shortened V by 2 bases and J by 1 base, and 9 bases separated the two germline ends. CDR3 in DNA: TGCGCCAGCAGCTTACAGACAGCGAACACTGAAGCTTTCTTT. Translated, it gives CASSLQTANTEAFF.

This clone was found once. The chain combines TRBV4-3 with TRBJ1-4; 7 nucleotides match TRBD1. The CDR3 totals 16 residues. Germline CDR1 LGHNA, CDR2 YSLEER. J gave up 8 bases and V 0 bases, and 9 bases lay outside the gene matches. CDR3 region: CASSQERAQGREKLFF. CDR3 bases: TGCGCCAGCAGCCAAGAAAGGGCACAGGGGAGAGAAAAACTGTTTTTT.

The chain joins TRBV11-2 to TRBJ1-2; 7 nucleotides match TRBD1. V gave up 6 bases and J gave up 8 bases; unmatched junction bases: 6. CDR1 is SGHAT, CDR2 FQNNGV, per germline. This CDR3 spans 12 amino acids. CDR3 nucleotides: TGTGCCAGCAGTACGGACAGGCGCGGCTACACCTTC. Translation: CASSTDRRGYTF.

The chain carries TRBV6-6 and TRBJ2-1, with TRBD1 matching over 7 bases. This CDR3 spans 14 amino acids. Germline trimming cut 8 bases from V and 2 bases from J; bases unmatched to any gene: 6. CDR1 and CDR2 (germline): MNHNY, SVGAGI (reference sequence). As DNA, the CDR3 is TGTGCCAGCTTAAGGGACAGAGCCTACAATGAGCAGTTCTTC. It is translated as CASLRDRAYNEQFF.

The V and J genes are TRBV29-1 and TRBJ1-2; 7 bases map to TRBD1. Trimming cost V 6 bases and J 8 bases; bases outside gene matches: 12. This CDR3 spans 13 amino acids. Germline loops: CDR1 SQVTM, CDR2 ANQGSEA. The CDR3 coding sequence is TGCAGCGTCGGACGACAGGGACCCAGCGGCTACACCTTC. It encodes CSVGRQGPSGYTF.

The rearrangement joins TRBV19 to TRBJ1-2; tentative D call: TRBD1 (6 bases). CDR1 is LNHDA and CDR2 is SQIVND in the germline V gene (reference sequence). With 1 base removed from V and 6 bases from J, the gap between germline ends came to 15 bases. This CDR3 is built from 15 residues. Written as DNA, the CDR3 is TGTGCCAGTAGTATAGCAGGGGTAAACTACAATGGCTACACCTTC. Translated: CASSIAGVNYNGYTF.

J is TRBJ1-3 and V is TRBV6-4, with TRBD1 matching 7 bases. The CDR3 length is 15 residues. After removal of 6 bases from V and 0 bases from J, the junction contained 5 bases not matched to a gene. The germline V gene has CDR1 MRHNA and CDR2 SNTAGT. CDR3 coding DNA: TGTGCCAGCAGCCGGACAGGAAGCTCTGGAAACACCATATATTTT. Translated, it gives CASSRTGSSGNTIYF.

The CDR3 loop is CATSRQQGAPQPQHF. The CDR3, as DNA: TGTGCCACCAGCAGACAACAGGGGGCCCCTCAGCCCCAGCATTTT. The chain has TRBV15 and TRBJ1-5; TRBD1 aligns across 9 bases. Germline V gene lookup returns CDR1 LNHNV and CDR2 YYDKDF (reference sequence). The CDR3 totals 15 residues. The trim removed 2 bases at V and 6 bases at J, leaving 5 bases unmatched.